These 14 T cell receptor beta chains were sequenced from one sample in a study of cytomegalovirus exposure and HLA in healthy donors. Both 60 Vbeta primers and 13 Jbeta primers went into the PCR. Sequencing used immunoSEQ multiplex PCR; TCRdb keeps in-frame clones, though not all of them. The sample holds some 66,000 clones, approximately 78% seen once. Sequencing input: PBMCs. These receptors were collected from a man aged 40-50 years in good health and CMV-seronegative.

J is TRBJ2-1 and V is TRBV15; a possible D gene is TRBD2 (5 bases). This CDR3 is built from 15 residues. Germline-derived CDR1 and CDR2 are LNHNV and YYDKDF (reference sequence). V lost 2 bases and J lost 8, with 16 bases in between. The CDR3 DNA sequence: TGTGCCACCAGCAGACGAGGGTCTTTGATCGATGAGCAGTTCTTC. This encodes CATSRRGSLIDEQFF.

This clone has just one count. The CDR3 here is CASSWQGAGEQYF. The CDR3 nucleotides are TGTGCCAGCAGCTGGCAGGGGGCGGGGGAGCAGTACTTC. The chain combines TRBV7-9 with TRBJ2-7; 8 bases match TRBD1. Germline-derived CDR1 and CDR2 are SEHNR and FQNEAQ (reference sequence). This CDR3 comprises 13 residues. V dropped 4 bases and J dropped 7; count of bases not matched to a gene: 6.

The J gene is TRBJ2-1, the V gene TRBV2; 7 nucleotides align to TRBD2. Germline CDR1 SNHLY, CDR2 FYNNEI. V shed 10 bases, J shed 7 bases, and the junction held 13 bases outside the gene matches. The length of the CDR3 is 14 residues. In DNA form, the CDR3 reads TGTGCCACTACCAGGGAGGGATCGGTTAATGAGCAGTTCTTC. This encodes CATTREGSVNEQFF.

This chain joins TRBV6-1 and TRBJ2-4; D possibly corresponds to TRBD1 (6 bases). The CDR3 loop spans 13 amino acids. The V end lost 4 bases, the J end lost 5 bases, and 9 bases lay between the germline ends. The germline V gene encodes CDR1 MNHNS and CDR2 SASEGT. The CDR3 sequence is CASSGWTENIQYF. CDR3 nucleotides: TGTGCCAGCAGTGGGTGGACAGAAAACATTCAGTACTTC.

The J gene is TRBJ2-6, the V gene TRBV5-5; weak D call: TRBD1 (6 bases). Germline lookup yields CDR1 SGHKS and CDR2 YYEKEE (reference sequence). The germline V and J ends were trimmed by 3 bases and 4 bases, with 20 bases remaining between them. There are 18 residues in the CDR3. The CDR3 spells CASSSWGTFLLGANVLTF. CDR3 DNA: TGTGCCAGCAGCTCATGGGGGACATTTCTTCTCGGGGCCAACGTCCTGACTTTC. Together with reference TRBV5-5 and TRBJ2-6, the CDR3 gives the full variable domain: DAGVTQSPTHLIKTRGQQVTLRCSPISGHKSVSWYQQVLGQGPQFIFQYYEKEERGRGNFPDRFSARQFPNYSSELNVNALLLGDSALYLCASSSWGTFLLGANVLTFGAGSRLTVL.

The chain carries TRBV5-6 and TRBJ2-3, with D maybe TRBD1 (5 bases). The CDR3 is 14 amino acids. V lost 0 bases to trimming and J lost 4 bases, with 9 bases between them. Germline V gene lookup returns CDR1 SGHDT and CDR2 YYEEEE. As DNA, the CDR3 is TGTGCCAGCAGCTTGGTGCAGGGCCCAGATACGCAGTATTTT. Translation gives CASSLVQGPDTQYF. Looking up the rest from reference TRBV5-6 and TRBJ2-3 gives the full variable domain: DAGVTQSPTHLIKTRGQQVTLRCSPKSGHDTVSWYQQALGQGPQFIFQYYEEEERQRGNFPDRFSGHQFPNYSSELNVNALLLGDSALYLCASSLVQGPDTQYFGPGTRLTVL.

The CDR3 reads CASSQLGFGRGGWETQYF. CDR3 DNA sequence: TGCGCCAGCAGCCAACTTGGTTTTGGGCGGGGGGGCTGGGAGACCCAGTACTTC. The chain couples TRBV4-1 to TRBJ2-5; 9 bases are a match to TRBD2. The length of the CDR3 is 18 residues. The J segment lost 5 bases and the V segment lost 2 bases, leaving 15 bases of the junction unmatched. In germline, CDR1 is MGHRA, CDR2 YSYEKL.

The chain carries TRBV6-5 and TRBJ1-2; TRBD1 agrees at 7 bases. Germline values: CDR1 MNHEY, CDR2 SVGAGI. J gave up 8 bases and V 2 bases, and 14 bases lay outside the gene matches. The CDR3 has 16 residues. The DNA of the CDR3 is TGTGCCAGCAGTTACAGTACACTATCGGGACAGAGAGGCTACACCTTC. As protein: CASSYSTLSGQRGYTF.

V gene TRBV6-6 combines with J gene TRBJ1-5; weak D call: TRBD1 (5 bases). CDR1 is MNHNY, CDR2 SVGAGI, per germline (reference sequence). This CDR3 is 15 amino acids long. Trimming cost V 4 bases and J 7 bases, with 17 bases left between them. The CDR3, as DNA: TGTGCCAGCAGTTCGACAGTGACTCCCGGGCAGCCCCAGCATTTT. Encoded protein: CASSSTVTPGQPQHF.

The chain carries TRBV10-2 and TRBJ2-7; D may be TRBD1 (6 bases). This CDR3 contains 14 residues. Trimming left V 8 bases short and J 6 bases short, with 20 bases between. In germline, CDR1 is WSHSY, CDR2 SAAADI. This chain's CDR3 is CASSANRETGEQYF. The CDR3 DNA sequence: TGCGCCAGCTCTGCCAACAGGGAAACGGGCGAGCAGTACTTC.

This chain uses TRBV19 with TRBJ1-5; D gene unclear. This CDR3 has 13 amino acids. Germline V gene lookup returns CDR1 LNHDA and CDR2 SQIVND (reference sequence). V was clipped by 3 bases and J by 6 bases, with 9 bases between them. CDR3 sequence: CASSMEGSQPQHF. In nucleotides, the CDR3 is TGTGCCAGTAGTATGGAGGGAAGTCAGCCCCAGCATTTT.

The chain couples TRBV7-9 to TRBJ2-1; tentative D call: TRBD2 (5 bases). Germline CDR1 SEHNR, CDR2 FQNEAQ (reference sequence). This CDR3 spans 15 amino acids. V was clipped by 5 bases and J by 0 bases, with 11 bases between them. The CDR3 DNA reads TGTGCCAGCAGCCCCGAGGGTAGCTCCTACAATGAGCAGTTCTTC. The encoded protein is CASSPEGSSYNEQFF.

The chain employs TRBV5-5 and TRBJ2-1; 8 positions match TRBD1. The V and J ends lost 3 bases and 6 bases, in that order; junction bases with no gene match: 8. The germline gives CDR1 SGHKS, CDR2 YYEKEE (reference sequence). The CDR3 has 15 residues. The chain's CDR3 is CASSSQGVGGNEQFF. The CDR3 coding sequence is TGTGCCAGCAGCTCACAGGGGGTTGGTGGCAATGAGCAGTTCTTC.

This chain links TRBV6-6 with TRBJ2-5; D might be TRBD1 (6 bases). The CDR3 consists of 15 residues. Deletions cut 5 bases from V and 3 bases from J, with 16 bases between. Germline V gene lookup returns CDR1 MNHNY and CDR2 SVGAGI (reference sequence). The CDR3 protein is CASSRHTGMKETQYF. The CDR3 DNA sequence: TGTGCCAGCAGTCGCCATACAGGGATGAAAGAGACCCAGTACTTC.